Listed here are 31 T cell receptor beta chains from one sample, sequenced in a study of CD8+ T cells in alopecia areata. As the sequencing template, cDNA was produced by extracting RNA and reverse transcribing it. The data were produced by immunoSEQ multiplex PCR, yet TCRdb's version contains in-frame clones alone and is incomplete. Among some 7,000 clones, about 70% were seen once, and the ten largest hold roughly 21%. Researchers gathered lesional scalp punch biopsies and peripheral blood from patients with alopecia areata. Sequenced here: skin, sampled at week 0. The receptor source for this set is a human donor with alopecia areata.

CDR3 residues: CASSGTGGADTQYF. The CDR3, as DNA: TGTGCCAGCAGTGGGACAGGGGGCGCAGATACGCAGTATTTT. The J gene is TRBJ2-3, the V gene TRBV6-1; TRBD1 agrees at 11 bases. Trimming removed 4 bases from V and 4 bases from J; junction bases left unmatched: 1. CDR1 and CDR2 (germline): MNHNS, SASEGT. This CDR3 comprises 14 residues.

This chain links TRBV2 with TRBJ1-5, with D unclear. Germline CDR1 is SNHLY and CDR2 is FYNNEI. Trimming removed 7 bases from V and 0 bases from J, with 13 bases in between. This CDR3 region has 15 residues. CDR3 DNA sequence: TGTGCCAGCACAGAGGGAGGGTATAGCAATCAGCCCCAGCATTTT. It specifies CASTEGGYSNQPQHF.

This clone was observed a handful of times. This chain uses TRBV7-9 with TRBJ2-3; no firm D call. V gave up 5 bases and J gave up 10 bases, with 7 bases separating them. The germline CDR1 and CDR2 sequences are SEHNR and FQNEAQ (reference sequence). The length of the CDR3 is 10 residues. CDR3 region: CASSPGSQYF. The CDR3 coding sequence is TGTGCCAGCAGCCCGGGTTCGCAGTATTTT.

The rearrangement uses TRBV10-3 and TRBJ1-4, with D tentatively TRBD1 (5 bases). V lost 10 bases and J 7 bases, leaving 19 bases between the germline ends. In germline, CDR1 is ENHRY, CDR2 SYGVKD. This CDR3 has 14 amino acids. In DNA form, the CDR3 reads TGTGCCACCGCCCCCGGGACGGCACCTGAAAAACTGTTTTTT. It translates to CATAPGTAPEKLFF.

The chain links TRBV12-5 to TRBJ2-5; unclear D gene. This CDR3 has 15 residues. Germline loops: CDR1 LGHNT, CDR2 FRNRAP. Deletions cut 0 bases from V and 4 bases from J, with 12 bases between. The CDR3, as DNA: TGTGCTAGTGGTTTGGTACTTGGGGTTTTAGAGACCCAGTACTTC. This gives the protein CASGLVLGVLETQYF. Based on the CDR3 plus reference TRBV12-5 and TRBJ2-5, the full variable domain is DARVTQTPRHKVTEMGQEVTMRCQPILGHNTVFWYRQTMMQGLELLAYFRNRAPLDDSGMPKDRFSAEMPDATLATLKIQPSEPRDSAVYFCASGLVLGVLETQYFGPGTRLLVL.

V is TRBV28 and J is TRBJ2-5; no reliable D call. The V gene lost 6 bases and the J gene lost 2 bases, with 13 bases spanning the gap. Germline assignment: CDR1 MDHEN and CDR2 SYDVKM. The CDR3 has 14 amino acids. The CDR3 sequence is CASSPLGSQETQYF. As DNA, the CDR3 is TGTGCCAGCAGCCCTCTGGGGTCGCAAGAGACCCAGTACTTC.

The V gene is TRBV7-8, the J gene TRBJ1-6; TRBD1 matches at 7 bases. This CDR3 has 13 residues. V trimming: 5 bases; J trimming: 8 bases; junction bases outside the gene matches: 3. Germline CDR1 reads SGHVS; CDR2 reads FQNEAQ. CDR3 sequence (DNA): TGTGCCAGCAGCGACACAGGGGATTCACCCCTCCACTTT. This sequence encodes CASSDTGDSPLHF.

This clone has just a few counts. V gene TRBV29-1 combines with J gene TRBJ2-5, with D perhaps matching TRBD1 or TRBD2 (5 bases each). Germline V gives CDR1 SQVTM, CDR2 ANQGSEA. CDR3 length equals 13 residues. The V end lost 8 bases, the J end lost 1 base, and 14 bases lay between the germline ends. The CDR3 DNA sequence: TGCAGCACCCGCCCCGGGACCCAAGAGACCCAGTACTTC. Translating gives CSTRPGTQETQYF.

By frequency in the sample, this clone is medium-sized. The chain recombines TRBV5-6 with TRBJ2-3, with D possibly matching TRBD2 (7 bases). The V gene lost 4 bases and the J gene lost 2 bases, with 17 bases spanning the gap. The length of the CDR3 is 16 residues. CDR1 is SGHDT, CDR2 YYEEEE, per germline. The CDR3 loop reads CASSTWRGGTTDTQYF. CDR3 bases: TGTGCCAGCAGCACGTGGAGGGGGGGCACCACAGATACGCAGTATTTT.

The chain employs TRBV4-2 and TRBJ2-3; D possibly matches TRBD1 or TRBD2 (6 bases each). V dropped 6 bases and J dropped 2 bases, with 15 bases sitting between them. The CDR3 contains 15 residues. The germline CDR1 and CDR2 sequences are LGHNA and YNFKEQ. The CDR3 DNA sequence: TGTGCCAGCAGACGGAGGGGGGCCCTCACAGATACGCAGTATTTT. Translating it yields CASRRRGALTDTQYF.

The chain employs TRBV27 and TRBJ2-7; 7 positions agree with TRBD1. The germline gives CDR1 MNHEY, CDR2 SMNVEV (reference sequence). The CDR3 spans 14 residues. Trimming cost V 3 bases and J 3 bases; bases outside gene matches: 5. The CDR3, as DNA: TGTGCCAGCAGTTTGGGGAGACAGGGCTACGAGCAGTACTTC. Amino acid sequence: CASSLGRQGYEQYF.

This chain connects TRBV25-1 to TRBJ2-7; D unresolved. Per germline, CDR1 MGHDK and CDR2 SYGVNS. Trimming removed 4 bases from V and 4 bases from J, with 11 bases in between. The CDR3 runs to 13 residues. CDR3 nucleotides: TGTGCCAGCAGTGGTTCGGCTGGGTACGAGCAGTACTTC. Translated, it gives CASSGSAGYEQYF.

This clone appeared once. The chain links TRBV19 to TRBJ1-5, with TRBD1 as a possible D gene (5 bases). From germline, CDR1 is LNHDA and CDR2 SQIVND (reference sequence). The germline V and J ends were trimmed by 3 bases and 3 bases, with 12 bases remaining between them. CDR3 length equals 15 residues. As DNA, the CDR3 is TGTGCCAGTAGTATTGAGGGGCCATACAATCAGCCCCAGCATTTT. This codes for CASSIEGPYNQPQHF.

The V and J genes are TRBV6-6 and TRBJ1-1; D is perhaps TRBD1 (5 bases). CDR3 length: 14 amino acids. V was pared by 6 bases and J by 3 bases, with 14 bases between. Germline loops: CDR1 MNHNY, CDR2 SVGAGI (reference sequence). CDR3 sequence reads: CASSLQQGYTEAFF. DNA for the CDR3: TGTGCCAGCAGCCTACAGCAGGGTTACACTGAAGCTTTCTTT.

The chain couples TRBV7-9 to TRBJ1-2, with 10 nucleotides matching TRBD1. V trimming: 4 bases; J trimming: 7 bases; junction bases outside the gene matches: 9. Germline lookup yields CDR1 SEHNR and CDR2 FQNEAQ (reference sequence). This CDR3 spans 15 amino acids. CDR3 sequence: CASSSGQGGAPGYTF. CDR3 sequence (DNA): TGTGCCAGCAGCTCCGGACAGGGGGGTGCCCCTGGCTACACCTTC.

Only a few counts were recorded for this clone. The CDR3 reads CASFWEGTQYF. In DNA, the CDR3 is TGTGCCAGTTTCTGGGAAGGGACCCAGTACTTC. V usage is TRBV6-5 and J usage is TRBJ2-5, with D hard to call. V was cut by 9 bases and J by 7 bases, with 12 bases left in between. This CDR3 contains 11 residues. Per germline, CDR1 MNHEY and CDR2 SVGAGI.

This clone was seen more than once but under ten times. This chain connects TRBV7-3 to TRBJ2-3, with a weak D call TRBD2 (5 bases). This CDR3 region has 13 residues. Trimming left V 4 bases short and J 4 bases short, with 9 bases between. The germline V gene encodes CDR1 SGHTA and CDR2 FQGTGA. The CDR3 loop is CASSSAGADTQYF. CDR3 coding DNA: TGTGCCAGCAGCTCGGCGGGTGCAGATACGCAGTATTTT.

The chain is built from TRBV9 and TRBJ2-7, with D possibly matching TRBD1 (5 bases). The CDR3 covers 15 residues. The germline V gene has CDR1 SGDLS and CDR2 YYNGEE. V was trimmed by 0 bases and J by 7 bases, leaving 17 bases between them. The CDR3 region is CASSVGGPRDGEQYF. The CDR3 bases are TGTGCCAGCAGCGTAGGGGGCCCCAGGGATGGGGAGCAGTACTTC. The whole variable domain, remainder taken from reference TRBV9 and TRBJ2-7, is DSGVTQTPKHLITATGQRVTLRCSPRSGDLSVYWYQQSLDQGLQFLIQYYNGEERAKGNILERFSAQQFPDLHSELNLSSLELGDSALYFCASSVGGPRDGEQYFGPGTRLTVT.

The chain joins TRBV10-3 to TRBJ1-2, with TRBD1 as a possible D gene (6 bases). Germline V CDR1 and CDR2: ENHRY, SYGVKD. The CDR3 is 15 amino acids. V lost 6 bases to trimming and J lost 7 bases, with 21 bases between them. The CDR3 nucleotides are TGTGCCATCAGCGAAAAGACAGGCAGGCAGCGTGGCTACACCTTC. Translated, it gives CAISEKTGRQRGYTF.

This chain joins TRBV28 and TRBJ2-4; TRBD1 might be the D (5 bases). The CDR3 sequence is 13 residues long. The V and J ends lost 7 bases and 4 bases respectively, with 11 bases between them. Germline-derived CDR1 and CDR2 are MDHEN and SYDVKM. CDR3: CASNDRKKNIQYF. As DNA, the CDR3 is TGTGCCAGCAATGACAGAAAAAAAAACATTCAGTACTTC.

This clone came up once. The chain couples TRBV10-3 to TRBJ2-7, with TRBD2 identical over 7 bases. J was trimmed by 2 bases and V by 4 bases; bases with no gene match: 11. The germline gives CDR1 ENHRY, CDR2 SYGVKD. This CDR3 region has 16 residues. The CDR3 DNA reads as TGTGCCATCAGTGTGTTCCGGGGGGATTTCACCTACGAGCAGTACTTC. The encoded protein is CAISVFRGDFTYEQYF.

The chain recombines TRBV25-1 with TRBJ2-3; the D call may be TRBD1 or TRBD2 (5 bases each). Germline CDR1 is MGHDK and CDR2 is SYGVNS. The CDR3 has 15 residues. V was clipped by 4 bases and J by 2 bases, with 13 bases between them. The CDR3, as DNA: TGTGCCAGCAGTGGGTTTGAGGGGAACACAGATACGCAGTATTTT. As protein: CASSGFEGNTDTQYF. Full variable domain (remainder filled in from reference TRBV25-1 and TRBJ2-3): EADIYQTPRYLVIGTGKKITLECSQTMGHDKMYWYQQDPGMELHLIHYSYGVNSTEKGDLSSESTVSRIRTEHFPLTLESARPSHTSQYLCASSGFEGNTDTQYFGPGTRLTVL.

This clone showed up just a few times. The V call is TRBV27, the J call TRBJ2-3, with D tentatively TRBD1 (6 bases). This CDR3 spans 14 amino acids. The germline V gene encodes CDR1 MNHEY and CDR2 SMNVEV (reference sequence). Between the trimmed V and J ends, which lost 3 bases and 1 base, there was a span of 8 bases. As DNA, the CDR3 is TGTGCCAGCAGTTTGACAGGACGCACAGATACGCAGTATTTT. The encoded protein is CASSLTGRTDTQYF.

The chain employs TRBV30 and TRBJ2-2; D might be TRBD1 (7 bases). Germline CDR1 GTSNPN, CDR2 SVGIG (reference sequence). There are 15 residues in the CDR3. V was clipped by 4 bases and J by 5 bases, with 17 bases between them. CDR3 coding DNA: TGTGCCTGGATCCACTGGAGGGGGCCAACCGGGGAGCTGTTTTTT. This gives the protein CAWIHWRGPTGELFF.

This clone was counted only a few times. V is TRBV9 and J is TRBJ2-1; D call uncertain. V lost 4 bases to trimming and J lost 7 bases, with 15 bases between them. The length of the CDR3 is 14 residues. Germline assignment: CDR1 SGDLS and CDR2 YYNGEE. The CDR3 coding sequence is TGTGCCAGCAGCCCCCGCTCCCAAAGGAATGAGCAGTTCTTC. Protein sequence: CASSPRSQRNEQFF.

The J gene is TRBJ1-1, the V gene TRBV7-2; D gene unclear. V was clipped by 5 bases and J by 1 base, with 14 bases between them. CDR3 size: 15 residues. Per the germline V gene, CDR1 is SGHTA and CDR2 is FQGNSA. This CDR3 reads CASSPGQAGNTEAFF. DNA of the CDR3: TGTGCCAGCAGCCCCGGGCAGGCGGGGAACACTGAAGCTTTCTTT.

The chain uses TRBV4-2 and TRBJ1-1, with a weak D call TRBD1 (5 bases). Trimming removed 0 bases from V and 3 bases from J, with 14 bases in between. CDR3 size: 16 residues. Germline values: CDR1 LGHNA, CDR2 YNFKEQ. The CDR3 DNA is TGTGCCAGCAGCCAAGAGGCCTTGCTCAGGGACACTGAAGCTTTCTTT. Its translation is CASSQEALLRDTEAFF.

CDR3 amino acids: CAWSDSLAETQYF. The CDR3 nucleotides are TGTGCCTGGAGTGATAGCTTAGCGGAGACCCAGTACTTC. The rearrangement joins TRBV30 to TRBJ2-5, with D perhaps TRBD2 (5 bases). The CDR3 sequence is 13 residues long. CDR1 is GTSNPN, CDR2 SVGIG, per germline (reference sequence). V lost 1 base to trimming and J lost 5 bases, with 11 bases between them.

This clone was detected once. The chain couples TRBV5-5 to TRBJ1-2; D remains unclear. V lost 5 bases and J lost 4, with 9 bases in between. This CDR3 has 12 residues. The germline gives CDR1 SGHKS, CDR2 YYEKEE (reference sequence). CDR3 in amino acids: CASSLASYGYTF. The CDR3 nucleotides read TGTGCCAGCAGTCTAGCTTCCTATGGCTACACCTTC.

The V call is TRBV6-5, the J call TRBJ1-2, with TRBD1 matching 11 bases. The V gene's germline CDR1 is MNHEY and CDR2 SVGAGI. Trimming removed 5 bases from V and 8 bases from J; junction bases left unmatched: 7. This CDR3 has 14 residues. CDR3 amino acids: CASSPYRTGGGYTF. The CDR3 DNA reads as TGTGCCAGCAGTCCCTATCGGACAGGGGGCGGCTACACCTTC.

This clone appeared once. This rearrangement joins TRBV7-6 to TRBJ2-3; possibly TRBD2 for D (6 bases). The CDR3 has 12 residues. V shed 5 bases and J shed 7 bases, with 10 bases lying between them. The germline gives CDR1 SGHVS, CDR2 FNYEAQ. In DNA, the CDR3 is TGTGCCAGCAGCCGACGGGAGAATACGCAGTATTTT. Its protein is CASSRRENTQYF.